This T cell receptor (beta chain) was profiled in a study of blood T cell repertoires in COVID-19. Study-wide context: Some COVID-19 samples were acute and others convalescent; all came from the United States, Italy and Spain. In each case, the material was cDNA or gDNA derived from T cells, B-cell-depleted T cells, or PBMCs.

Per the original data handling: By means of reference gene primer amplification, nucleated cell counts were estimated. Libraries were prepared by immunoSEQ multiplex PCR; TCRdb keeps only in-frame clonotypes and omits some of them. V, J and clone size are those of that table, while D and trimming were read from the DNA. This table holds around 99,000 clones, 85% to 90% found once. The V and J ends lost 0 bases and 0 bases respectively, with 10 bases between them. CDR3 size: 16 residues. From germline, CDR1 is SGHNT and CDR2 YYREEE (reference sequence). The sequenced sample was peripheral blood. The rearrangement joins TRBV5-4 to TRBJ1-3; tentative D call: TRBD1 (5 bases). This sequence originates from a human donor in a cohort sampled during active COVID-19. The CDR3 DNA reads TGTGCCAGCAGCTTGGGGGGCAGAACCTCTGGAAACACCATATATTTT. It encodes CASSLGGRTSGNTIYF.